Below, 12 T cell receptor beta chains from the same sample are listed, as sequenced in a study of T cell repertoires in cytomegalovirus infection. Each CDR3 protein is one row after TCRdb ran MiXCR on the reads. The data contain about 300,000 distinct CDR3 sequences, 9.6% of them singletons. Input material: PBMCs. The receptors come from a human donor in good health (CMV status not recorded). Some clones in this sample may be carry-over from other donors' samples.

The genes are TRBV11-2 and TRBJ2-5; D is possibly TRBD1 (5 bases). With 4 bases removed from V and 2 bases from J, the gap between germline ends came to 14 bases. The CDR3 sequence is 15 residues long. In germline, CDR1 is SGHAT, CDR2 FQNNGV. CDR3 amino acids: CASSSHGAEQETQYF. CDR3 in DNA: TGTGCCAGCAGCTCACATGGGGCTGAGCAAGAGACCCAGTACTTC.

This clonotype was seen only a few times. The chain is built from TRBV5-5 and TRBJ2-1; D is uncertain. This CDR3 is built from 14 residues. V was pared by 0 bases and J by 9 bases, with 13 bases between. From germline, CDR1 is SGHKS and CDR2 YYEKEE (reference sequence). The CDR3 DNA is TGTGCCAGCAGCTTGGAGGGAATGCTACGTGAGCAGTTCTTC. Its protein product is CASSLEGMLREQFF. The entire variable domain, with the rest obtained from reference TRBV5-5 and TRBJ2-1, is as follows: DAGVTQSPTHLIKTRGQQVTLRCSPISGHKSVSWYQQVLGQGPQFIFQYYEKEERGRGNFPDRFSARQFPNYSSELNVNALLLGDSALYLCASSLEGMLREQFFGPGTRLTVL.

This clonotype was found many times. V gene TRBV7-8 combines with J gene TRBJ2-1; 16 bases are a match to TRBD2. In germline, CDR1 is SGHVS, CDR2 FQNEAQ. CDR3 length: 16 amino acids. Losses at the gene ends were 1 base for V and 8 bases for J; bases not matched to a gene: 2. The CDR3 region is CASSLVGTSGRDEQFF. CDR3 nucleotides: TGTGCCAGCAGCTTAGTCGGGACTAGCGGGAGGGATGAGCAGTTCTTC. Full variable domain (outside the CDR3, taken from reference TRBV7-8 and TRBJ2-1): GAGVSQSPRYKVAKRGQDVALRCDPISGHVSLFWYQQALGQGPEFLTYFQNEAQLDKSGLPSDRFFAERPEGSVSTLKIQRTQQEDSAVYLCASSLVGTSGRDEQFFGPGTRLTVL.

This clonotype was observed a few times. The CDR3 loop reads CASSLGRIPGYTF. CDR3 DNA: TGTGCCAGCAGCTTGGGTCGGATTCCTGGCTACACCTTC. The chain combines TRBV5-8 with TRBJ1-2; D unclear. The CDR3 has 13 residues. CDR1 is SGHTS, CDR2 YDEGEE, per germline. The V and J ends lost 0 bases and 7 bases respectively, with 10 bases between them.

This clonotype was observed many times. The gene calls are TRBV7-8 and TRBJ1-5; D is undetermined. Trimming left V 5 bases short and J 4 bases short, with 12 bases between. The CDR3 runs 14 residues. Germline values: CDR1 SGHVS, CDR2 FQNEAQ. Written as DNA, the CDR3 is TGTGCCAGCAGCCTGGAGTACGGAAATCAGCCCCAGCATTTT. Its translation: CASSLEYGNQPQHF. The full variable domain, its missing parts supplied by reference TRBV7-8 and TRBJ1-5, is GAGVSQSPRYKVAKRGQDVALRCDPISGHVSLFWYQQALGQGPEFLTYFQNEAQLDKSGLPSDRFFAERPEGSVSTLKIQRTQQEDSAVYLCASSLEYGNQPQHFGDGTRLSIL.

This clonotype was counted only a few times. V is TRBV7-2 and J is TRBJ2-1; maybe TRBD2 (5 bases). The ends were cut back, 3 bases at V and 8 bases at J, with 14 bases in the middle. Germline values: CDR1 SGHTA, CDR2 FQGNSA. The CDR3 sequence is 14 residues long. CDR3 in DNA: TGTGCCAGCAGCTTCTCGGGGAAAACTGATGAGCAGTTCTTC. Encoded protein: CASSFSGKTDEQFF.

Many counts were recorded for this clonotype. The CDR3 coding sequence is TGTGCCAGCAGCTTAGCGGGAACCTATGAGCAGTTCTTC. Translated, it gives CASSLAGTYEQFF. The rearrangement links TRBV7-9 to TRBJ2-1; no clear D. Germline lookup yields CDR1 SEHNR and CDR2 FQNEAQ (reference sequence). The CDR3 sequence is 13 residues long. Trimming left V 0 bases short and J 8 bases short, with 8 bases between.

The CDR3: CAIREGPESGYNSPLHF. Written as DNA, the CDR3 is TGTGCCATCAGGGAGGGCCCCGAATCGGGTTATAATTCACCCCTCCACTTT. The V and J genes are TRBV10-3 and TRBJ1-6; D uncertain. Germline V gene lookup returns CDR1 ENHRY and CDR2 SYGVKD. Trimming took off 6 bases at V and 4 bases at J, with 19 bases between the two ends. This CDR3 contains 17 residues.

This clonotype was counted ten times or more. This chain joins TRBV11-2 and TRBJ2-3, with D possibly being TRBD1 (5 bases). The CDR3 consists of 17 residues. Trimming took off 3 bases at V and 1 base at J, with 17 bases between the two ends. The germline gives CDR1 SGHAT, CDR2 FQNNGV. For the CDR3, the DNA is TGTGCCAGCAGCTTGGGATTCAGAATGACAGGCACAGATACGCAGTATTTT. Protein product: CASSLGFRMTGTDTQYF.

In this sample, this clonotype turned up a few times. The CDR3, as DNA: TGTGCCAGCAACGGAGGCTCCCGGACCGGGGAGCTGTTTTTT. It specifies CASNGGSRTGELFF. This sequence joins TRBV28 and TRBJ2-2; tentatively, D is TRBD2 (5 bases). Germline lookup yields CDR1 MDHEN and CDR2 SYDVKM. V lost 7 bases, J lost 5 bases, and 14 bases lay in between. This CDR3 comprises 14 residues.

At least ten counts were recorded for this clonotype. V is TRBV4-1 and J is TRBJ1-2; a possible D gene is TRBD1 (5 bases). The ends were cut back, 2 bases at V and 12 bases at J, with 10 bases in the middle. This CDR3 comprises 11 residues. The germline CDR1 and CDR2 sequences are MGHRA and YSYEKL. The CDR3: CASSQRGENTF. In DNA form, the CDR3 reads TGCGCCAGCAGCCAAAGGGGAGAGAACACCTTC.

In its sample, this clonotype was seen many times. This chain connects TRBV20-1 to TRBJ1-6, with D maybe TRBD1 (6 bases). The CDR3 is made up of 15 amino acids. From germline, CDR1 is DFQATT and CDR2 SNEGSKA (reference sequence). The germline V and J ends were trimmed by 1 base and 8 bases, with 15 bases remaining between them. CDR3 region: CSARVDSQGYSPLHF. The CDR3 DNA follows: TGCAGTGCTAGAGTTGATTCACAGGGATATTCACCCCTCCACTTT.